This T cell receptor beta chain was profiled in a study of blood T cell repertoires in COVID-19. The assay was immunoSEQ multiplex PCR, and TCRdb's table has in-frame clones only and misses some. The table records fewer than 60,000 clones, approximately 81% of them present only once. V was cut by 5 bases and J by 3 bases, with 14 bases left in between. This CDR3 is 14 amino acids long. The germline V gene encodes CDR1 PRHDT and CDR2 FYEKMQ (reference sequence). The sequence was obtained from an elderly woman with acute or convalescent COVID-19. The gene calls are TRBV13 and TRBJ2-7; a possible D gene is TRBD1 (6 bases). What was sequenced was peripheral blood. The CDR3 nucleotides are TGTGCCAGCAGCATCCGGACAGTCTACTACGAGCAGTACTTC. Amino acid sequence: CASSIRTVYYEQYF.